The clone carrying this T cell receptor (beta chain) was found once. Its matching antigen is unknown. The data belong to a study of cytomegalovirus exposure and HLA in healthy donors. Whole-study findings and limits: Among the CMV-associated chains, three were confirmed in vitro as specific for CMV antigens. A link between a missense DCLRE1C variant and TCR beta V- and J-gene trimming emerged from a later analysis. Sequencing depth roughly uniform across donors was assumed in presence/absence analyses. A later analysis showed TCR association rates differing by HLA locus, peaking at DRB1 and lowest at HLA-C.

The CDR3 is 15 residues long. The ends lost 5 bases at V and 1 base at J; junction bases unmatched: 5. The PCR used 60 Vbeta and 13 Jbeta primers. Measured with immunoSEQ multiplex PCR; TCRdb has only the in-frame clones, and not every one. Of 150,000 to 200,000 clones listed, around 84% are singletons. This receptor was identified in a woman aged 45-60 years in good health and CMV-seropositive. Source material: PBMCs. The chain uses TRBV5-3 and TRBJ1-5, with 8 positions matching TRBD1. TRBV5-3 is identified as an open reading frame with a role that is uncertain. Here the CDR3 reads CARRTNRGSNQPQHF. The CDR3 nucleotides are TGTGCCAGAAGAACCAACAGGGGGAGCAATCAGCCCCAGCATTTT.